The T cell receptor beta chain under discussion was sequenced for a study of T cell changes during pregnancy in multiple sclerosis. Repertoires were generated with immunoSEQ multiplex PCR, while TCRdb's copy carries only in-frame clones and drops some. The sample lists approximately 30,000 clones, around nine tenths seen once, with under 8.5% in the top ten. CDR1 is MNHNS and CDR2 is SASEGT in the germline V gene. CDR3 length: 15 residues. After removal of 0 bases from V and 4 bases from J, the junction contained 2 bases not matched to a gene. The chain carries TRBV6-1 and TRBJ1-2, with 10 bases matching TRBD1. The receptor was isolated from a female donor with multiple sclerosis, enrolled in a pregnancy study. This specimen was CD8+ T cells from peripheral blood mononuclear cells, taken in the second trimester of pregnancy. DNA of the CDR3: TGTGCCAGCAGTGAAGCGACAGGGGGCGGCTATGGCTACACCTTC. Its protein product is CASSEATGGGYGYTF.